This T cell receptor (beta chain) originates from a study of graft-versus-host responses after intestinal transplantation. The study's findings and limits: Analysis identified GvH clones in recipient marrow, with some appearing first in ileum or blood. Patients with graft-donor T cell macrochimerism had high graft-versus-host to host-versus-graft clonal ratios in allografts.

Regarding this clone: Its antigen remains unidentified.

TCRdb keeps only in-frame clones here, not all; method: immunoSEQ multiplex PCR. The top ten clones hold roughly 49% of a sample with some 12,000 clones, over 70% of them seen once. The source material was PBMCs, sampled around 120 days after transplant. The receptor comes from a human patient who received an intestinal transplant, so some T cells may come from the graft donor.

The CDR3 reads CASSLAGAAYEQYF. The CDR3 DNA follows: TGCGCCAGCAGCCTAGCGGGAGCGGCCTACGAGCAGTACTTC. J is TRBJ2-7 and V is TRBV5-1, with TRBD2 matching over 10 bases. The germline CDR1 and CDR2 sequences are SGHRS and YFSETQ. V shed 4 bases and J 2 bases; nucleotides not matched to a gene: 3. This CDR3 spans 14 amino acids.